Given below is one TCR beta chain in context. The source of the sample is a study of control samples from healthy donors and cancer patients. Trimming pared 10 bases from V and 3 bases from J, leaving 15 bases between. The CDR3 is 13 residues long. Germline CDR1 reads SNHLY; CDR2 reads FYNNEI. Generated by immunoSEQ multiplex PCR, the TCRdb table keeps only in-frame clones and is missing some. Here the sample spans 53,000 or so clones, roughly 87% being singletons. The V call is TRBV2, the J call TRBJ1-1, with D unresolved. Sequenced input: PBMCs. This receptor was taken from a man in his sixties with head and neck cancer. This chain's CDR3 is CANGLRRDTEAFF. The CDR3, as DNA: TGTGCCAACGGACTTAGGCGGGACACTGAAGCTTTCTTT.